This entry concerns a single T cell receptor beta chain. This record belongs to a study of blood T cell repertoires in COVID-19. Trimming took 5 bases from V and 0 from J, leaving 14 bases between them. CDR3 size: 16 residues. Germline values: CDR1 LNHDA, CDR2 SQIVND (reference sequence). Some clones are missing from TCRdb's copy, which holds only in-frame ones; the method was immunoSEQ multiplex PCR. Found here are 150,000 to 180,000 clones, approximately 85% of them singletons; the top ten hold 0.63%. The chain carries TRBV19 and TRBJ2-1; a possible D gene is TRBD2 (7 bases). This clonotype was sampled from a man aged 60 to 69 with COVID-19, enrolled during active disease. The sample was peripheral blood. This chain's CDR3 is CASSFRGGGSYNEQFF. CDR3 DNA sequence: TGTGCCAGTAGTTTCAGGGGAGGGGGCTCCTACAATGAGCAGTTCTTC.